What follows are 31 T cell receptor beta chains derived from one specimen sequenced in a study of Ad26.COV2.S vaccination and SARS-CoV-2 variants. Sequencing was performed with immunoSEQ multiplex PCR; in TCRdb, only in-frame clones are kept and a portion is missing. The table has some 300,000 clones, approximately 86% seen once. Treatment given: some 20 received Ad26.COV2.S at low or high dose, single or two shots; five or six received placebo; per-sample allocation not given. Day 63 following the first vaccine or placebo injection was when the samples were taken. The starting material was peripheral blood, obtained in a trial of Ad26.COV2.S vaccine versus placebo. Receptors originate from a person aged 18-60 years who received the Ad26.COV2.S COVID-19 vaccine or a placebo.

This clone appeared a few times. V is TRBV5-4 and J is TRBJ2-7; perhaps TRBD1 as D (6 bases). This CDR3 is 15 amino acids long. The germline V and J ends were trimmed by 0 bases and 2 bases, with 12 bases remaining between them. Germline V gives CDR1 SGHNT, CDR2 YYREEE (reference sequence). The CDR3 nucleotides read TGTGCCAGCAGCTTGGGGGGACAAAAAACCTACGAGCAGTACTTC. Its protein product is CASSLGGQKTYEQYF.

This chain's CDR3 is CASNPRFRAAGTDTQYF. DNA of the CDR3: TGTGCCAGCAACCCACGTTTTCGGGCAGCTGGCACAGATACGCAGTATTTT. V gene TRBV5-6 combines with J gene TRBJ2-3; no clear D gene. Germline V lookup: CDR1 SGHDT, CDR2 YYEEEE. V dropped 6 bases and J dropped 1 base, with 21 bases sitting between them. The CDR3 is made up of 17 amino acids.

V and J are TRBV15 and TRBJ2-7; 8 nucleotides match TRBD1. CDR3 length equals 18 residues. Germline values: CDR1 LNHNV, CDR2 YYDKDF (reference sequence). V gave up 1 base and J gave up 0 bases; unmatched junction bases: 11. CDR3 bases: TGTGCCACCAGCAGAGGGGGGACAGGACTCCGAACCTCCTACGAGCAGTACTTC. Its translation is CATSRGGTGLRTSYEQYF.

The chain joins TRBV5-1 to TRBJ2-7; 8 positions match TRBD1. CDR1 and CDR2 from the germline V gene are SGHRS and YFSETQ. V trimming: 4 bases; J trimming: 6 bases; junction bases outside the gene matches: 21. This CDR3 is built from 18 residues. Here the CDR3 reads CASSRRALDRDRKTEQYF. DNA of the CDR3: TGCGCCAGCAGCCGTAGAGCTCTAGACCGGGACAGGAAGACCGAGCAGTACTTC.

The chain uses TRBV18 and TRBJ2-5; TRBD1 might be the D (5 bases). The CDR3 is made up of 13 amino acids. CDR1 and CDR2 (germline): KGHSH, LQKENI. V shed 4 bases and J shed 2 bases, with 8 bases lying between them. CDR3 nucleotides: TGTGCCAGCTCACGGACACTTCAAGAGACCCAGTACTTC. Amino acid sequence: CASSRTLQETQYF.

V gene TRBV6-5 combines with J gene TRBJ1-1; D remains unclear. CDR1 and CDR2 (germline): MNHEY, SVGAGI. This CDR3 is 10 amino acids long. V was pared by 8 bases and J by 6 bases, with 7 bases between. CDR3 nucleotides: TGTGCCAGCGTGCCCCCTGAAGCTTTCTTT. Protein: CASVPPEAFF.

V and J are TRBV5-1 and TRBJ2-5; the D gene is possibly TRBD2 (8 bases). The CDR3 is 16 residues long. In germline, CDR1 is SGHRS, CDR2 YFSETQ. Trimming removed 4 bases at V and 3 bases at J, with 19 bases between. The CDR3 sequence: CASSPSGGQTKETQYF. The CDR3 DNA reads TGCGCCAGCAGCCCAAGCGGGGGACAGACAAAAGAGACCCAGTACTTC. The full variable domain, its missing parts supplied by reference TRBV5-1 and TRBJ2-5, is KAGVTQTPRYLIKTRGQQVTLSCSPISGHRSVSWYQQTPGQGLQFLFEYFSETQRNKGNFPGRFSGRQFSNSRSEMNVSTLELGDSALYLCASSPSGGQTKETQYFGPGTRLLVL.

V and J are TRBV4-3 and TRBJ2-2; D perhaps matches TRBD1 (5 bases). Trimming took off 1 base at V and 4 bases at J, with 13 bases between the two ends. The CDR3 totals 16 residues. Looked up from germline, CDR1 is LGHNA and CDR2 is YSLEER. The CDR3 loop reads CASSQVKGISTGELFF. CDR3 DNA: TGCGCCAGCAGCCAAGTCAAGGGGATCAGCACCGGGGAGCTGTTTTTT.

The chain combines TRBV29-1 with TRBJ2-2, with TRBD2 matching 7 bases. The CDR3 extends over 16 amino acids. The V and J ends lost 3 bases and 1 base, in that order; junction bases with no gene match: 8. Germline CDR1 is SQVTM and CDR2 is ANQGSEA. The CDR3 nucleotides are TGCAGCGTTGATATGGGGCGGGGGTGGAACACCGGGGAGCTGTTTTTT. Its protein product is CSVDMGRGWNTGELFF.

A few counts support this clone. The genes are TRBV15 and TRBJ1-3; 8 bases are shared with TRBD1. The CDR3 is 14 amino acids. Germline trimming cut 4 bases from V and 5 bases from J; bases unmatched to any gene: 4. CDR1 is LNHNV and CDR2 is YYDKDF in the germline V gene (reference sequence). CDR3 in amino acids: CATSKRTGRNTIYF. CDR3 DNA sequence: TGTGCCACCAGCAAGAGGACAGGGAGAAACACCATATATTTT.

V usage is TRBV7-3 and J usage is TRBJ2-5; TRBD2 is a possible D gene (6 bases). This CDR3 is 12 amino acids long. The V gene lost 2 bases and the J gene lost 7 bases, with 8 bases spanning the gap. In germline, CDR1 is SGHTA, CDR2 FQGTGA. The CDR3 is CASSLLGGTQYF. The CDR3 DNA reads as TGTGCCAGCAGCTTATTGGGGGGGACCCAGTACTTC. Complete variable domain (other parts from reference TRBV7-3 and TRBJ2-5): GAGVSQTPSNKVTEKGKYVELRCDPISGHTALYWYRQSLGQGPEFLIYFQGTGAADDSGLPNDRFFAVRPEGSVSTLKIQRTERGDSAVYLCASSLLGGTQYFGPGTRLLVL.

In its sample, this clone was seen once. V gene TRBV7-7 combines with J gene TRBJ2-1, with D tentatively TRBD1 or TRBD2 (5 bases each). The germline V gene encodes CDR1 SSHAT and CDR2 FNYEAQ (reference sequence). V lost 6 bases, J lost 8 bases, and 20 bases lay in between. This CDR3 region has 15 residues. Here the CDR3 reads CASSLGTLISDEQFF. The CDR3 coding sequence is TGTGCCAGCAGTTTGGGGACCCTAATTTCTGATGAGCAGTTCTTC. The complete variable domain, with remaining parts taken from reference TRBV7-7 and TRBJ2-1, reads GAGVSQSPRYKVTKRGQDVTLRCDPISSHATLYWYQQALGQGPEFLTYFNYEAQPDKSGLPSDRFSAERPEGSISTLTIQRTEQRDSAMYRCASSLGTLISDEQFFGPGTRLTVL.

The chain couples TRBV27 to TRBJ1-1; possibly TRBD1 for D (6 bases). Germline V gene sequence: CDR1 MNHEY, CDR2 SMNVEV (reference sequence). With 6 bases removed from V and 5 bases from J, the gap between germline ends came to 16 bases. The CDR3 is made up of 14 amino acids. Here the CDR3 DNA reads TGTGCCAGCAGCACAGGGACTCTGCGGACTGAAGCTTTCTTT. Translated, it gives CASSTGTLRTEAFF.

The rearrangement uses TRBV5-4 and TRBJ2-7; D is ambiguous. Trimming cost V 2 bases and J 2 bases, with 8 bases left between them. This CDR3 region has 13 residues. In germline, CDR1 is SGHNT, CDR2 YYREEE (reference sequence). CDR3 amino acids: CASSLPGPYEQYF. The CDR3 DNA sequence: TGTGCCAGCAGCTTACCGGGTCCCTACGAGCAGTACTTC.

The CDR3 coding sequence is TGTGCCAGCTCACCACGGGGGGGTACTAGCACAGATACGCAGTATTTT. This codes for CASSPRGGTSTDTQYF. This chain uses TRBV18 with TRBJ2-3, with TRBD2 identical over 7 bases. CDR1 and CDR2 from the germline V gene are KGHSH and LQKENI. With 1 base clipped from V and 0 bases from J, the junction kept 4 bases outside the gene matches. The CDR3 totals 16 residues.

This rearrangement joins TRBV7-2 to TRBJ2-3; D not certain. The germline V gene encodes CDR1 SGHTA and CDR2 FQGNSA. V was shortened by 1 base and J by 1 base, with 6 bases between the two germline ends. This CDR3 comprises 14 residues. The CDR3 DNA is TGTGCCAGCAGCTTAGTCGGCCGCACAGATACGCAGTATTTT. The encoded protein is CASSLVGRTDTQYF.

This clone was found once. The J gene is TRBJ1-2, the V gene TRBV3-1 (or the pseudogene TRBV3-2); tentatively, D is TRBD1 (6 bases). The germline gives CDR1 LGHDT, CDR2 YNNKEL (reference sequence). The CDR3 is 14 amino acids. V lost 6 bases to trimming and J lost 4 bases, with 15 bases between them. Written as DNA, the CDR3 is TGTGCCAGCAGGCCGGGGGGGCGCGTCTATGGCTACACCTTC. Translated, it gives CASRPGGRVYGYTF.

The CDR3 coding sequence is TGTGCCAGCAGCGTCGGGGTGAGGGGATCATACACAGATACGCAGTATTTT. This codes for CASSVGVRGSYTDTQYF. This chain links TRBV7-3 with TRBJ2-3; perhaps D is TRBD1 or TRBD2 (5 bases each). Per germline, CDR1 SGHTA and CDR2 FQGTGA. The CDR3 loop spans 17 amino acids. Deletions cut 5 bases from V and 2 bases from J, with 20 bases between.

This chain connects TRBV7-9 to TRBJ2-6; D ambiguous. V was cut by 8 bases and J by 4 bases, with 9 bases left in between. The length of the CDR3 is 13 residues. Germline V gene sequence: CDR1 SEHNR, CDR2 FQNEAQ (reference sequence). The CDR3 region has the DNA TGTGCCAGCGACTTGGTCGGGGCCAACGTCCTGACTTTC. Translation gives CASDLVGANVLTF.

The chain recombines TRBV15 with TRBJ1-2; 9 nucleotides align to TRBD1. The CDR3 length is 14 residues. The ends lost 6 bases at V and 8 bases at J; junction bases unmatched: 10. Germline V gene data show CDR1 as LNHNV and CDR2 as YYDKDF (reference sequence). CDR3 sequence (DNA): TGTGCCACCAGTAGGGACAGGGACGGAGGAGGCTACACCTTC. Translating gives CATSRDRDGGGYTF.

The chain recombines TRBV7-6 with TRBJ2-1; 9 bases line up with TRBD2. The junction had 10 bases not matched to a gene; V was cut back by 5 bases and J by 2 bases. The CDR3 spans 17 residues. Germline-derived CDR1 and CDR2 are SGHVS and FNYEAQ. DNA for the CDR3: TGTGCCAGCAGCGCGCGAAGGCTAGCGGGGACCTACAATGAGCAGTTCTTC. This translates into CASSARRLAGTYNEQFF.

V is TRBV9 and J is TRBJ2-2, with 12 bases matching TRBD2. The junction had 3 bases not matched to a gene; V was cut back by 4 bases and J by 5 bases. CDR1 SGDLS and CDR2 YYNGEE come from the germline V gene. The CDR3 extends over 15 amino acids. As DNA, the CDR3 is TGTGCCAGCAGCACTAGCGGGGGGTGGACCGGGGAGCTGTTTTTT. Translated, it gives CASSTSGGWTGELFF.

The rearrangement links TRBV28 to TRBJ1-2; D is ambiguous. The V gene lost 2 bases and the J gene lost 4 bases, with 5 bases spanning the gap. Germline V gene data show CDR1 as MDHEN and CDR2 as SYDVKM. The CDR3 covers 12 residues. The DNA of the CDR3 is TGTGCCAGCAGTTTACCCCTCTATGGCTACACCTTC. As protein: CASSLPLYGYTF.

The V and J genes are TRBV19 and TRBJ1-1, with D possibly matching TRBD1 (5 bases). Germline CDR1 LNHDA, CDR2 SQIVND (reference sequence). The CDR3 is 14 residues long. V dropped 4 bases and J dropped 5 bases, with 14 bases sitting between them. The CDR3 protein is CASSTQGSQTEAFF. The CDR3 DNA sequence: TGTGCCAGTAGTACGCAGGGATCGCAAACTGAAGCTTTCTTT.

This chain joins TRBV5-1 and TRBJ1-1; D is unresolved. This CDR3 spans 14 amino acids. In germline, CDR1 is SGHRS, CDR2 YFSETQ. Trimming took 0 bases from V and 4 from J, leaving 10 bases between them. The CDR3 loop is CASSLVSPPTEAFF. CDR3 sequence (DNA): TGCGCCAGCAGCTTGGTTAGCCCTCCCACTGAAGCTTTCTTT.

The chain couples TRBV6-4 to TRBJ1-1; D ambiguous. The ends were cut back, 6 bases at V and 0 bases at J, with 11 bases in the middle. The CDR3 sequence is 14 residues long. The V gene's germline CDR1 is MRHNA and CDR2 SNTAGT. The chain's CDR3 is CASRSTNMNTEAFF. The CDR3 region has the DNA TGTGCCAGCAGGAGCACGAACATGAACACTGAAGCTTTCTTT.

The chain recombines TRBV30 with TRBJ2-3; 9 bases fit TRBD2. The CDR3 covers 16 residues. From germline, CDR1 is GTSNPN and CDR2 SVGIG (reference sequence). V was pared by 2 bases and J by 2 bases, with 8 bases of the junction left unmatched. The CDR3 loop reads CAWSIQRGAATDTQYF. CDR3 sequence (DNA): TGTGCCTGGAGTATTCAGCGGGGGGCCGCCACAGATACGCAGTATTTT.

This clone was recorded once. CDR3 region: CASSQDWGSGFYNEQFF. The CDR3 DNA is TGCGCCAGCAGCCAAGACTGGGGTAGCGGCTTCTACAATGAGCAGTTCTTC. The chain couples TRBV4-3 to TRBJ2-1, with a possible D match to TRBD2 (6 bases). CDR1 and CDR2 from the germline V gene are LGHNA and YSLEER. This CDR3 comprises 17 residues. The V end lost 0 bases, the J end lost 3 bases, and 15 bases lay between the germline ends.

The rearrangement links TRBV5-4 to TRBJ1-1; unclear D gene. This CDR3 has 14 amino acids. V lost 2 bases, J lost 1 base, and 9 bases lay in between. CDR1 SGHNT and CDR2 YYREEE come from the germline V gene (reference sequence). CDR3 DNA sequence: TGTGCCAGCAGCTTCTTGGGCCGGAACACTGAAGCTTTCTTT. This translates into CASSFLGRNTEAFF.

The chain has TRBV19 and TRBJ1-1; perhaps TRBD1 as D (5 bases). The germline V gene has CDR1 LNHDA and CDR2 SQIVND (reference sequence). There are 15 residues in the CDR3. Trimming pared 4 bases from V and 0 bases from J, leaving 12 bases between. The CDR3 reads CASSRGIRMNTEAFF. DNA for the CDR3: TGTGCCAGTAGTAGGGGGATTAGAATGAACACTGAAGCTTTCTTT.

The chain employs TRBV29-1 and TRBJ2-7; 7 nucleotides line up with TRBD2. This CDR3 comprises 12 residues. From germline, CDR1 is SQVTM and CDR2 ANQGSEA. The V and J ends lost 4 bases and 4 bases, in that order; junction bases with no gene match: 4. CDR3: CSVGEGPYEQYF. CDR3 DNA sequence: TGCAGCGTTGGGGAGGGGCCGTACGAGCAGTACTTC.